The 20 T cell receptor beta chains below all came from one sample that was sequenced in a study of T cells in Graves' hyperthyroidism and ophthalmopathy. Amplification of TCR beta CDR3 regions used RNA as the template. The study used the HTBI primer set for a first-round RT-PCR of the TCR CDR3. MiXCR, run by TCRdb on the multiplex PCR reads, gives a single entry per CDR3 protein. The repertoire holds 350,000 to 500,000 distinct CDR3 sequences, roughly 15% seen once, with 5% to 6% in the top ten. Source material: blood. The receptors were gathered from a woman in her late teens or twenties with Graves' hyperthyroidism.

This clonotype was observed many times. J is TRBJ2-2 and V is TRBV27, with 8 bases fitting TRBD2. V was pared by 10 bases and J by 5 bases, with 9 bases of the junction left unmatched. Germline lookup yields CDR1 MNHEY and CDR2 SMNVEV (reference sequence). CDR3 length: 14 residues. Here the CDR3 reads CATMTSVRTGELFF. In DNA form, the CDR3 reads TGTGCCACTATGACTAGCGTCCGAACCGGGGAGCTGTTTTTT.

This clonotype was counted at least ten times. The V and J genes are TRBV28 and TRBJ2-7; 7 positions agree with TRBD2. V shed 5 bases and J 0 bases; nucleotides not matched to a gene: 10. The CDR3 loop spans 16 amino acids. Per the germline V gene, CDR1 is MDHEN and CDR2 is SYDVKM. CDR3 amino acids: CASSLSSGYYSYEQYF. The CDR3 DNA is TGTGCCAGCAGTCTCTCTAGCGGTTACTACTCCTACGAGCAGTACTTC.

The sample holds many counts of this clonotype. The V gene is TRBV20-1, the J gene TRBJ2-6; D perhaps matches TRBD2 (6 bases). This CDR3 spans 14 amino acids. The germline CDR1 and CDR2 sequences are DFQATT and SNEGSKA (reference sequence). Trimming shortened V by 6 bases and J by 3 bases, and 12 bases separated the two germline ends. The CDR3 reads CSAEPSVGANVLTF. Here the CDR3 DNA reads TGCAGTGCAGAACCTAGCGTTGGGGCCAACGTCCTGACTTTC.

The V call is TRBV20-1, the J call TRBJ2-4; perhaps TRBD2 as D (6 bases). This CDR3 is built from 15 residues. Trimming left V 3 bases short and J 4 bases short, with 16 bases between. Germline CDR1 is DFQATT and CDR2 is SNEGSKA (reference sequence). DNA for the CDR3: TGCAGTGCTAGGGGAGGAATCCGGCCGAAAAACATTCAGTACTTC. Its protein is CSARGGIRPKNIQYF.

This clonotype was counted many times. The chain employs TRBV25-1 and TRBJ2-7; D gene ambiguous. This CDR3 spans 12 amino acids. Germline values: CDR1 MGHDK, CDR2 SYGVNS. The germline V and J ends were trimmed by 4 bases and 0 bases, with 4 bases remaining between them. The CDR3 nucleotides are TGTGCCAGCAGTGGCGCCTCCTACGAGCAGTACTTC. It encodes CASSGASYEQYF.

This clonotype was counted many times. The rearrangement uses TRBV2 and TRBJ2-1, with D possibly TRBD1 on 7 matching bases. The length of the CDR3 is 15 residues. Trimming shortened V by 5 bases and J by 2 bases, and 13 bases separated the two germline ends. Germline V CDR1 and CDR2: SNHLY, FYNNEI. The CDR3 spells CASSSQGGPYNEQFF. In DNA, the CDR3 is TGTGCCAGCAGTTCTCAGGGGGGTCCCTACAATGAGCAGTTCTTC.

This clonotype has a handful of counts. The chain employs TRBV6-1 and TRBJ1-6; 9 nucleotides agree with TRBD1. The CDR3 contains 14 residues. V was pared by 5 bases and J by 6 bases, with 2 bases of the junction left unmatched. Germline values: CDR1 MNHNS, CDR2 SASEGT. The CDR3 coding sequence is TGTGCCAGCAGTCAGACAGGGGGTAATTCACCCCTCCACTTT. This gives the protein CASSQTGGNSPLHF.

There are a few counts of this clonotype. This rearrangement joins TRBV2 to TRBJ1-5; D is undetermined. CDR1 is SNHLY, CDR2 FYNNEI, per germline. This CDR3 has 15 residues. Trimming took 3 bases from V and 0 from J, leaving 9 bases between them. CDR3 nucleotides: TGTGCCAGCAGTGACTCAGACCCTAGCAATCAGCCCCAGCATTTT. Encoded protein: CASSDSDPSNQPQHF.

In its sample, this clonotype was seen many times. The chain has TRBV20-1 and TRBJ2-7; no definite D call. V lost 1 base and J lost 5, with 9 bases in between. This CDR3 is built from 12 residues. From germline, CDR1 is DFQATT and CDR2 SNEGSKA (reference sequence). CDR3 sequence: CSARGQLDEQYF. The CDR3 coding sequence is TGCAGTGCTAGAGGCCAGTTGGACGAGCAGTACTTC.

With regard to this clonotype: Possible read error: a much larger clone is one base away. The rearrangement links TRBV15 to TRBJ1-1; 9 positions agree with TRBD1. The germline V gene has CDR1 LNHNV and CDR2 YYDKDF (reference sequence). The CDR3 spans 15 residues. The CDR3 DNA follows: TGTGCCGCCAGCCGGACAGGGGCGCTGGGCACTGAAGCTTTCTTT. Translation gives CAASRTGALGTEAFF.

This clonotype was counted at least ten times. The chain is built from TRBV5-1 and TRBJ1-1, with 7 bases aligning to TRBD1. The length of the CDR3 is 14 residues. V dropped 4 bases and J dropped 1; count of bases not matched to a gene: 4. Germline CDR1 SGHRS, CDR2 YFSETQ. As DNA, the CDR3 is TGCGCCAGCAGCAAGACAGGGTCGAACACTGAAGCTTTCTTT. It encodes CASSKTGSNTEAFF.

This clonotype has just a few counts. A much larger clonotype is one base distant, so this may be a read error. The chain joins TRBV12-3 or TRBV12-4 to TRBJ2-1, with a tentative D call TRBD2 (6 bases). The CDR3 has 15 residues. CDR3 loop: CASGFGLATRNEQFF. CDR3 sequence (DNA): TGTGCCAGCGGTTTCGGGCTAGCGACCCGTAATGAGCAGTTCTTC.

This clonotype has at least ten counts. The chain employs TRBV3-1 and TRBJ2-7; D is undetermined. The CDR3 length is 14 residues. The germline V and J ends were trimmed by 0 bases and 3 bases, with 9 bases remaining between them. The germline gives CDR1 LGHDT, CDR2 YNNKEL (reference sequence). The CDR3: CASSQDNSFYEQYF. In DNA form, the CDR3 reads TGTGCCAGCAGCCAAGATAATAGTTTCTACGAGCAGTACTTC.

The CDR3: CASSIDLWGSNTGELFF. The CDR3 DNA sequence: TGTGCCAGTAGTATAGATCTCTGGGGGAGCAACACCGGGGAGCTGTTTTTT. The chain joins TRBV19 to TRBJ2-2; D possibly matches TRBD1 or TRBD2 (5 bases each). The CDR3 loop spans 17 amino acids. V lost 0 bases to trimming and J lost 2 bases, with 13 bases between them. CDR1 and CDR2 (germline): LNHDA, SQIVND (reference sequence).

This clonotype was seen ten or more times. CDR3 loop: CSARGSRRRDNEQFF. The DNA for the CDR3 is TGCAGTGCTAGAGGAAGCCGGCGTCGGGACAATGAGCAGTTCTTC. J is TRBJ2-1 and V is TRBV20-1; no firm D call. Germline CDR1 reads DFQATT; CDR2 reads SNEGSKA (reference sequence). Trimming removed 1 base from V and 5 bases from J, with 15 bases in between. There are 15 residues in the CDR3.

This chain connects TRBV14 to TRBJ1-6; TRBD1 aligns across 7 bases. The CDR3 has 18 amino acids. V trimming: 2 bases; J trimming: 1 base; junction bases outside the gene matches: 8. Germline V gene lookup returns CDR1 SGHDN and CDR2 FVKESK. The CDR3 here is CASSQSFHRGSYNSPLHF. DNA for the CDR3: TGTGCCAGCAGCCAATCTTTCCACAGGGGATCCTATAATTCACCCCTCCACTTT.

There are many counts of this clonotype. The J gene is TRBJ2-7, the V gene TRBV5-1, with TRBD2 as a possible D gene (6 bases). This CDR3 comprises 16 residues. The germline CDR1 and CDR2 sequences are SGHRS and YFSETQ. V lost 2 bases and J 3 bases, leaving 18 bases between the germline ends. The CDR3 region has the DNA TGCGCCAGCAGCTTCGTTAAGGGACTTGGTCTCTACGAGCAGTACTTC. Protein: CASSFVKGLGLYEQYF.

The chain carries TRBV13 and TRBJ2-4, with 10 nucleotides matching TRBD2. The CDR3 spans 17 residues. V was pared by 4 bases and J by 0 bases, with 6 bases of the junction left unmatched. In germline, CDR1 is PRHDT, CDR2 FYEKMQ (reference sequence). This CDR3 reads CASSYTSGTLAKNIQYF. DNA for the CDR3: TGTGCCAGCAGCTATACTAGCGGGACGCTAGCCAAAAACATTCAGTACTTC. Filled out from reference TRBV13 and TRBJ2-4, the complete variable domain reads AAGVIQSPRHLIKEKRETATLKCYPIPRHDTVYWYQQGPGQDPQFLISFYEKMQSDKGSIPDRFSAQQFSDYHSELNMSSLELGDSALYFCASSYTSGTLAKNIQYFGAGTRLSVL.

The sample holds a few counts of this clonotype. The chain combines TRBV20-1 with TRBJ1-3; D unclear. V was cut by 4 bases and J by 1 base, with 5 bases left in between. The CDR3 sequence is 12 residues long. CDR1 is DFQATT and CDR2 is SNEGSKA in the germline V gene (reference sequence). The CDR3 reads CSAKRSGNTIYF. CDR3 bases: TGCAGTGCTAAAAGATCTGGAAACACCATATATTTT.

This clonotype was seen many times. The rearrangement uses TRBV12-5 and TRBJ2-1; 8 bases map to TRBD1. Losses at the gene ends were 1 base for V and 9 bases for J; bases not matched to a gene: 11. CDR1 and CDR2 (germline): LGHNT, FRNRAP. The CDR3 runs 16 residues. The CDR3 here is CASGLALGDRTGEQFF. Here the CDR3 DNA reads TGTGCTAGTGGTTTGGCCCTCGGGGACAGGACAGGTGAGCAGTTCTTC. Looking up the rest from reference TRBV12-5 and TRBJ2-1 gives the full variable domain: DARVTQTPRHKVTEMGQEVTMRCQPILGHNTVFWYRQTMMQGLELLAYFRNRAPLDDSGMPKDRFSAEMPDATLATLKIQPSEPRDSAVYFCASGLALGDRTGEQFFGPGTRLTVL.